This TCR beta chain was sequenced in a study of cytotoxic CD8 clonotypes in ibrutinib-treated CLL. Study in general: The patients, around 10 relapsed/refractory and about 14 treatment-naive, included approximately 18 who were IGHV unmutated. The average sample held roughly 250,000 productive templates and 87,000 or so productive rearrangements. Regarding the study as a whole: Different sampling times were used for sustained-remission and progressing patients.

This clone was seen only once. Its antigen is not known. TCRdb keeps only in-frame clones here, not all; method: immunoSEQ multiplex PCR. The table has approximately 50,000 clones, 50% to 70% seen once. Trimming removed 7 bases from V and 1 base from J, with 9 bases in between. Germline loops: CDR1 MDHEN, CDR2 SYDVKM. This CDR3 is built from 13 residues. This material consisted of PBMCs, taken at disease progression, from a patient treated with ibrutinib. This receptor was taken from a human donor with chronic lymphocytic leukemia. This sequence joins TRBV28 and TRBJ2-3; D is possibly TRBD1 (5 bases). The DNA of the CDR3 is TGTGCCAGCATCGTAGGGGGCACAGATACGCAGTATTTT. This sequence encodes CASIVGGTDTQYF.